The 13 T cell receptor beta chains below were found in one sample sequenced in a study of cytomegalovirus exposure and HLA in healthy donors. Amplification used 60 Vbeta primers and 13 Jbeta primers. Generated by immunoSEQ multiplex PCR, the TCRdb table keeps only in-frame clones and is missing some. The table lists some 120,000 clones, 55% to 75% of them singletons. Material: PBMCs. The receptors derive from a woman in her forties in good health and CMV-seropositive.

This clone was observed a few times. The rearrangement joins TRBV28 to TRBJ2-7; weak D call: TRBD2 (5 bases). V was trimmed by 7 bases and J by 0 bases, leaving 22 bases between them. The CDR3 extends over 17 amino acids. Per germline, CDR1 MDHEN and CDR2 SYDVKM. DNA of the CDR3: TGTGCCAGCAAAGGTGTTCCCCCCGGGGAACGCTCCTACGAGCAGTACTTC. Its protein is CASKGVPPGERSYEQYF. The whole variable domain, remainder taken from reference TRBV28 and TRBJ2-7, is DVKVTQSSRYLVKRTGEKVFLECVQDMDHENMFWYRQDPGLGLRLIYFSYDVKMKEKGDIPEGYSVSREKKERFSLILESASTNQTSMYLCASKGVPPGERSYEQYFGPGTRLTVT.

In nucleotides, the CDR3 is TGCAGCGCCGGGACAGGGTATCGGGAGCAGTACTTC. Translated: CSAGTGYREQYF. The chain has TRBV29-1 and TRBJ2-7; 9 positions agree with TRBD1. V lost 7 bases, J lost 7 bases, and 8 bases stayed unmatched. This CDR3 contains 12 residues. The germline V gene has CDR1 SQVTM and CDR2 ANQGSEA.

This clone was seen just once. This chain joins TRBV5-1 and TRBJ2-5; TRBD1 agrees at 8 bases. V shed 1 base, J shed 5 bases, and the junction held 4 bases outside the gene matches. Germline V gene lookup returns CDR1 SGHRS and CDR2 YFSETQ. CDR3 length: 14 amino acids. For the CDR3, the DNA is TGCGCCAGCAGCTTGTCACGGACAGGGGAGACCCAGTACTTC. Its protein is CASSLSRTGETQYF.

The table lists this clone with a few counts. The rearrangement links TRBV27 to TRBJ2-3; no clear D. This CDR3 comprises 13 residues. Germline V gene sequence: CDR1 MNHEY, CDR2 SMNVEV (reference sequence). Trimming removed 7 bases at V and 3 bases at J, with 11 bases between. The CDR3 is CASMPLRTDTQYF. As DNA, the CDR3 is TGTGCCAGCATGCCCCTCCGGACAGATACGCAGTATTTT.

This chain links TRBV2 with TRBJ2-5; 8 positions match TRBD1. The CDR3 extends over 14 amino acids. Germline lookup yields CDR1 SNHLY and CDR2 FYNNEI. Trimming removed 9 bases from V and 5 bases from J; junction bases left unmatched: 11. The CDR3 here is CASHTGGPIETQYF. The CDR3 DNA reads TGTGCCAGTCACACAGGGGGTCCCATCGAGACCCAGTACTTC.

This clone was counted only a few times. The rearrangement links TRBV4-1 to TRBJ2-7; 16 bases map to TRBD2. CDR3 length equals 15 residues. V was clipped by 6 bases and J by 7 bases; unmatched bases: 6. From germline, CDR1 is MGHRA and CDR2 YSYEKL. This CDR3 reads CASRQPGLAGGEQYF. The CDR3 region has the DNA TGCGCCAGCAGACAACCGGGACTAGCGGGAGGGGAGCAGTACTTC.

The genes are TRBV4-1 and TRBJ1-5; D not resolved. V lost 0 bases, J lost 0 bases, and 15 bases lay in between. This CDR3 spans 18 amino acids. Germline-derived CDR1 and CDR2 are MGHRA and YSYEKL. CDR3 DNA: TGCGCCAGCAGCCAAGATGGGGTAGTCGGAGGTAGCAATCAGCCCCAGCATTTT. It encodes CASSQDGVVGGSNQPQHF.

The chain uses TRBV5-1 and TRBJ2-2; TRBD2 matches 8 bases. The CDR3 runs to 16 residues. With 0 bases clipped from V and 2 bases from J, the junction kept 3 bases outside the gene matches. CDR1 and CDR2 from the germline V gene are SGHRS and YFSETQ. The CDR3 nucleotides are TGCGCCAGCAGCTTGGATAGCGGGGCCAACACCGGGGAGCTGTTTTTT. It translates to CASSLDSGANTGELFF.

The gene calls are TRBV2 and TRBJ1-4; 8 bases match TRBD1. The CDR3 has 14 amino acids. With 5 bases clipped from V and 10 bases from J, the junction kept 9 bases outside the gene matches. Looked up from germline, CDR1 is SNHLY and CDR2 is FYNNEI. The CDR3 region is CASSTGQGDGKLFF. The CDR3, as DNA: TGTGCCAGCAGTACCGGACAGGGAGATGGAAAACTGTTTTTT.

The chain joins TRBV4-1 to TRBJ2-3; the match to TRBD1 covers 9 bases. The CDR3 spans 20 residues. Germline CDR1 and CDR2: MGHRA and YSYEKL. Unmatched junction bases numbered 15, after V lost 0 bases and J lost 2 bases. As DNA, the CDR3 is TGCGCCAGCAGCCAAGATCCATCCTCGGACAGGGGAGCGTTCACAGATACGCAGTATTTT. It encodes CASSQDPSSDRGAFTDTQYF.

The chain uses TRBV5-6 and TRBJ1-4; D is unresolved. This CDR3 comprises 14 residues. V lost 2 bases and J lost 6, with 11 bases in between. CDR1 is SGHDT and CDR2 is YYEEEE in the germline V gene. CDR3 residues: CASSLTGSDEKLFF. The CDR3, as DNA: TGTGCCAGCAGCTTAACCGGGTCGGATGAAAAACTGTTTTTT.

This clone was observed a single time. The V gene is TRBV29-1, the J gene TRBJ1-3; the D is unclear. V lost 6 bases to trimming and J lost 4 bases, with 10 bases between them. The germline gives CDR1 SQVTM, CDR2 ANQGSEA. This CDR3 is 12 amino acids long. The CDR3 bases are TGCAGCGTGAGGGTTTCAGGAAACACCATATATTTT. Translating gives CSVRVSGNTIYF.

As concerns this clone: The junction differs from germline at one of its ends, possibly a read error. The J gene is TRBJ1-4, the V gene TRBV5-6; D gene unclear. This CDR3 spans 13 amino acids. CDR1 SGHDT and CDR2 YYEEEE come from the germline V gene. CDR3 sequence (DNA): TGTGCCAGCCGTCTAGCGCGGCGAGAAACACTGTTTTTT. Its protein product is CASRLARRETLFF.